The clone carrying this T cell receptor (beta chain) was counted at least ten times. Its target is unknown. The CDR3 covers 16 residues. V gave up 3 bases and J gave up 2 bases; unmatched junction bases: 6. This specimen belongs to a study of breast tumors, draining lymph nodes, adjacent tissues. Study-level points and caveats: Compared with lymph nodes, tumors were less diverse; compared with nontumor tissue, more. Findings are consistent with lymph node origin and intratumoral expansion of most tumor T cells. Compared with basal-like, luminal-like tumors shared significantly more repertoire with nontumor tissue.

Axillary draining lymph nodes of breast cancer patients supplied the node samples. TCRdb used MiXCR to reprocess the multiplex PCR reads, holding one entry per CDR3 protein. The sample records 150,000 to 250,000 distinct CDR3 sequences, 31% being singletons. The genes are TRBV12-3 or TRBV12-4 and TRBJ2-2, with 7 bases aligning to TRBD2. This receptor was identified in a female donor with breast cancer. Some clones in this sample may be carry-over from other donors' samples. The sequenced material came from axillary lymph node tissue. This CDR3 is CASSFGRGSNTGELFF. CDR3 coding DNA: TGTGCCAGCAGTTTCGGGCGGGGGTCTAACACCGGGGAGCTGTTTTTT.